This T cell receptor beta chain was obtained from a study of OX40 agonist ivuxolimab in advanced cancers. With 5 bases clipped from V and 4 bases from J, the junction kept 7 bases outside the gene matches. CDR3 size: 14 residues. Germline V gene sequence: CDR1 SGHAT, CDR2 FQNNGV. As to this clone: Its antigen is unidentified.

Sequenced by immunoSEQ multiplex PCR; TCRdb stores in-frame clones only, minus some. The table records about 20,000 clones, about 86% of them present only once. Study outcomes and limitations: The study observed clonal expansion of CD4+ and CD8+ blood T cells by week 6 at 0.1 to 3.0 mg/kg.

This specimen was CD4+ or CD8+ T cells sorted from blood, taken in a trial of the OX40 agonist ivuxolimab. The source is an adult with an advanced solid tumor such as melanoma, head and neck, liver or kidney cancer. The chain joins TRBV11-2 to TRBJ2-7; 8 bases agree with TRBD1. CDR3 bases: TGTGCCAGCAGCCCCGGGTACAGGGGGTACGAGCAGTACTTC. Protein product: CASSPGYRGYEQYF.